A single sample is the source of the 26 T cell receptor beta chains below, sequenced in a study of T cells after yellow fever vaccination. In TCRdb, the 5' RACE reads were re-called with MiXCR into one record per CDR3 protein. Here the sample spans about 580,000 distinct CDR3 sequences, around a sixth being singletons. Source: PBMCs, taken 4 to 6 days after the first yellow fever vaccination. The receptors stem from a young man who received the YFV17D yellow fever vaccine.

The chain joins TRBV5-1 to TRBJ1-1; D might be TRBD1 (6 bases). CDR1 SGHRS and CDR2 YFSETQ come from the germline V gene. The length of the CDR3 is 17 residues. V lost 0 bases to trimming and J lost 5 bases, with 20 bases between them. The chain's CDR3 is CASSLAGGTQGITEAFF. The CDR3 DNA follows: TGCGCCAGCAGCTTGGCCGGAGGGACACAGGGTATAACTGAAGCTTTCTTT.

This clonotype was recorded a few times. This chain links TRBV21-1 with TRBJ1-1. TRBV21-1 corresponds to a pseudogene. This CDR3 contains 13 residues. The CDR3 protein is CASLQVKDTEAFF. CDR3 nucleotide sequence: TGTGCCAGCCTCCAGGTTAAGGACACTGAAGCTTTCTTT.

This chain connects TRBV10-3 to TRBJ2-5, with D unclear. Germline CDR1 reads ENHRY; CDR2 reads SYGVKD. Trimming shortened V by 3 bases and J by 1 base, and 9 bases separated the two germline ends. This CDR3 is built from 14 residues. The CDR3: CAISDEPRQETQYF. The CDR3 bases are TGTGCCATCAGTGACGAACCCCGCCAAGAGACCCAGTACTTC.

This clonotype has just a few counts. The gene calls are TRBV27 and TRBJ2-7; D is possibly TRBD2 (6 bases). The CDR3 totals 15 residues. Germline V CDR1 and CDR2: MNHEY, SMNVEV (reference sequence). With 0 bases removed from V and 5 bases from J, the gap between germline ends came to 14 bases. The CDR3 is CASSLSGLVADEQYV. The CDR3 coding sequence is TGTGCCAGCAGTTTATCGGGCCTAGTAGCGGACGAGCAGTACGTC.

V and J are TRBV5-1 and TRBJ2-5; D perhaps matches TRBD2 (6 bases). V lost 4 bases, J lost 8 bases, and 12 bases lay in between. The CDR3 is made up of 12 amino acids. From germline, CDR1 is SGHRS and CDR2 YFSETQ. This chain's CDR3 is CASSRDFTTQYF. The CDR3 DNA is TGCGCCAGCAGCAGGGACTTTACTACCCAGTACTTC.

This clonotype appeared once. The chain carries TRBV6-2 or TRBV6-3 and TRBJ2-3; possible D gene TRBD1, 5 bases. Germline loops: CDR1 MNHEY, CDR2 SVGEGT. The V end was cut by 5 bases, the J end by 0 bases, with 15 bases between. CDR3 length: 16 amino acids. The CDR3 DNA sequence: TGTGCCAGCAGTACATTCGGACGGACAAGCACAGATACGCAGTATTTT. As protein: CASSTFGRTSTDTQYF.

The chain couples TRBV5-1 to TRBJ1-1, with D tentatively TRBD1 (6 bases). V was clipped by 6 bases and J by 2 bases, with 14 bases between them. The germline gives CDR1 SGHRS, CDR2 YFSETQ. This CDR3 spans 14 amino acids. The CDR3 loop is CASTPTTGNTEAFF. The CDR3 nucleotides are TGCGCCAGCACCCCCACGACAGGCAACACTGAAGCTTTCTTT.

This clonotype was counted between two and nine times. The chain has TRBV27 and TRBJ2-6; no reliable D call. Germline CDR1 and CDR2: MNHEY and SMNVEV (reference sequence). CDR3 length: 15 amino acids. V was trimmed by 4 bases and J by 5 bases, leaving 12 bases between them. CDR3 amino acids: CASSSRSLRANVLTF. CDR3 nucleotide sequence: TGTGCCAGCAGTTCCCGGTCTCTTCGGGCCAACGTCCTGACTTTC.

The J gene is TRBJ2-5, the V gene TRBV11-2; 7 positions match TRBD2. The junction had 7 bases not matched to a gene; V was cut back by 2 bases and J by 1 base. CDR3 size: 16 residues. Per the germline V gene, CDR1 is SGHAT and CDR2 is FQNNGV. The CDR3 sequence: CASSLHGGSSQETQYF. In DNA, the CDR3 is TGTGCCAGCAGCTTACACGGGGGGAGTTCCCAAGAGACCCAGTACTTC.

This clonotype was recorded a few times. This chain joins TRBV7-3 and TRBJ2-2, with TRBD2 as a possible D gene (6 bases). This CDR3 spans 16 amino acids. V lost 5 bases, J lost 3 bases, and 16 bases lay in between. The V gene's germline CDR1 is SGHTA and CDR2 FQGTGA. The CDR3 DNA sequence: TGTGCCAGCAGCCCAAGGGCGGGGTGGGACACCGGGGAGCTGTTTTTT. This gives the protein CASSPRAGWDTGELFF.

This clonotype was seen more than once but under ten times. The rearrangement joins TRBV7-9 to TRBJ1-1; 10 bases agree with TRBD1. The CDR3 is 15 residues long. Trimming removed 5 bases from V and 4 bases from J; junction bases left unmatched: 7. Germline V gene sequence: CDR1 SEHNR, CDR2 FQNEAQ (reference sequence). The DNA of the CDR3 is TGTGCCAGCAGCGGTCGGACAGGGGGAAGCACTGAAGCTTTCTTT. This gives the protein CASSGRTGGSTEAFF. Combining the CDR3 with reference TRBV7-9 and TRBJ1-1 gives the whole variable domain DTGVSQNPRHKITKRGQNVTFRCDPISEHNRLYWYRQTLGQGPEFLTYFQNEAQLEKSRLLSDRFSAERPKGSFSTLEIQRTEQGDSAMYLCASSGRTGGSTEAFFGQGTRLTVV.

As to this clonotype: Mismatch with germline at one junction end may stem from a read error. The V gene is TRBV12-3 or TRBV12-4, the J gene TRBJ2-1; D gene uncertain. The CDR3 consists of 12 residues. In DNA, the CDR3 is TGTGCCACTTCGACATCCTATAATGAGCAGTTCTTC. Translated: CATSTSYNEQFF.

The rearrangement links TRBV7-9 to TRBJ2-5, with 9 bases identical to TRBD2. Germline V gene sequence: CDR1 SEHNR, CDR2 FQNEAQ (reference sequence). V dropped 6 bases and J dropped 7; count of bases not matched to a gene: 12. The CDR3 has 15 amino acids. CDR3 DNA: TGTGCCAGCAGTTTTGTGAGCGGGGGGACGCCGACCCAGTACTTC. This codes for CASSFVSGGTPTQYF.

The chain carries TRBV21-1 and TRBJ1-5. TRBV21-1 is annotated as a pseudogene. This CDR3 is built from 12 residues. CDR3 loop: CAGLYSNQPQHF. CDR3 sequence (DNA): TGTGCCGGACTATATAGCAATCAGCCCCAGCATTTT.

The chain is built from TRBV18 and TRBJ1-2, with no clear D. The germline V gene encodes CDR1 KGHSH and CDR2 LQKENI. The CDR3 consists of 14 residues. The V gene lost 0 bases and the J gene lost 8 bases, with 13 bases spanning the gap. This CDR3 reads CASSPPPRGVGYTF. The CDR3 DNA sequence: TGTGCCAGCTCACCACCGCCCCGTGGGGTCGGCTACACCTTC.

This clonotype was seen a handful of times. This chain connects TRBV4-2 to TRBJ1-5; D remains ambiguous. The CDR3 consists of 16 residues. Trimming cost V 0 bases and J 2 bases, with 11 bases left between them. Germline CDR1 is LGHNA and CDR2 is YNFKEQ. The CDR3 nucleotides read TGTGCCAGCAGCCAAGAGGCAGGAAGGGGCAATCAGCCCCAGCATTTT. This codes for CASSQEAGRGNQPQHF.

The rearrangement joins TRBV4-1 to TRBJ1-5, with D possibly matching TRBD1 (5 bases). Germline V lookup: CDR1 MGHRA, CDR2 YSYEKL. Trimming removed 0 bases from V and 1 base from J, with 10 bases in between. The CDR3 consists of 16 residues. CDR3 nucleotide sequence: TGCGCCAGCAGCCAAGATTCCGAGGGGAGCAATCAGCCCCAGCATTTT. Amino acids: CASSQDSEGSNQPQHF.

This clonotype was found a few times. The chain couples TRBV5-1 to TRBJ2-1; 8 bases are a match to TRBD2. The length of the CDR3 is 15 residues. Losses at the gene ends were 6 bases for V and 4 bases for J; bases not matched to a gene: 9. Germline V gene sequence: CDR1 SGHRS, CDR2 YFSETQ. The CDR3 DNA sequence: TGCGCCAGCACCGGGGGGGTTGGCGGTTACAATGAGCAGTTCTTC. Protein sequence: CASTGGVGGYNEQFF.

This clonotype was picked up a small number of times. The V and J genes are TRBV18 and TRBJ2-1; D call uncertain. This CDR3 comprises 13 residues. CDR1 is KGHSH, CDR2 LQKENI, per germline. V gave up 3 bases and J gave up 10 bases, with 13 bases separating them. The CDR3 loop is CASSPDHAREQFF. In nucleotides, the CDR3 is TGTGCCAGCTCACCCGATCATGCGAGGGAGCAGTTCTTC.

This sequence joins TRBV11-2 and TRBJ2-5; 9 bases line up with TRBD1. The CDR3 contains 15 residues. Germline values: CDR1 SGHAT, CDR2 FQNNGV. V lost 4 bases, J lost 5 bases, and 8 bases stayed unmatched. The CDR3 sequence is CASSSWDREGETQYF. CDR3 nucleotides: TGTGCCAGCAGCTCTTGGGACAGGGAAGGGGAGACCCAGTACTTC.

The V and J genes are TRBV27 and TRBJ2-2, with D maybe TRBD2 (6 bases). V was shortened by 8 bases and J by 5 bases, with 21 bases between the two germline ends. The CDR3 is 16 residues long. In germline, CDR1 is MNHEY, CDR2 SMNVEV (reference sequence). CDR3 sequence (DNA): TGTGCCAGCCAAAAAACCGGGACCCGGGGGACCGGGGAGCTGTTTTTT. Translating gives CASQKTGTRGTGELFF.

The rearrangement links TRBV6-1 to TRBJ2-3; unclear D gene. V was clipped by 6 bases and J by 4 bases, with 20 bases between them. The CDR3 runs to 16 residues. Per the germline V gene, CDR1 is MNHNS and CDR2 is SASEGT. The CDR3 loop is CASSQGPALDADTQYF. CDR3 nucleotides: TGTGCCAGCAGCCAAGGCCCAGCGCTAGACGCAGATACGCAGTATTTT.

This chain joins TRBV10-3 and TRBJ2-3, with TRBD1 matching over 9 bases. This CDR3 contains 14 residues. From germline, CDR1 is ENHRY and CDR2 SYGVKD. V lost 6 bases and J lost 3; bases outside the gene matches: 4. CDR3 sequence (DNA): TGTGCCATCAGACTCGGACAGGGGACAGATACGCAGTATTTT. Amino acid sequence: CAIRLGQGTDTQYF.

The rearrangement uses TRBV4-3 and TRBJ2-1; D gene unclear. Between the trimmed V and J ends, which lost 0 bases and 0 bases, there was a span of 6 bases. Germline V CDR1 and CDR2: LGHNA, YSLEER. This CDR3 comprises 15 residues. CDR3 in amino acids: CASSQELSSYNEQFF. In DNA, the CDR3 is TGCGCCAGCAGCCAAGAGTTGAGCTCCTACAATGAGCAGTTCTTC.

CDR3 loop: CASSTITYGYTF. In nucleotides, the CDR3 is TGTGCCAGCAGTACGATTACCTATGGCTACACCTTC. The chain joins TRBV9 to TRBJ1-2; D not resolved. In germline, CDR1 is SGDLS, CDR2 YYNGEE. Trimming pared 5 bases from V and 4 bases from J, leaving 9 bases between. The CDR3 has 12 amino acids.

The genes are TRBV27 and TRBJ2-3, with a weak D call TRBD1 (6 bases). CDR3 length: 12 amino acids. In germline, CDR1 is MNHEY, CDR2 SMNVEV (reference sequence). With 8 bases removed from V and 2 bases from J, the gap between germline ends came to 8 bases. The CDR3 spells CASQGYTDTQYF. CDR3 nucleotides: TGTGCCAGCCAGGGGTACACAGATACGCAGTATTTT.